This is a list of T cell receptor beta chains from one sample in a study. Using its own MiXCR run on the RT-PCR reads, TCRdb lists one record per CDR3 protein. The sample comprises 550,000 to 750,000 distinct CDR3 sequences, over 12% of which are singletons, and roughly 3.9% rests with the top ten. The specimen sequenced was memory CD4+ T cells from blood. The receptors originated from a female donor in good health, serving as a healthy control. The CDR3 runs from the conserved cysteine through the conserved F or W. D genes are given only for firm matches. Clone sizes are given selectively: once, few, many, or a class where the clone is expanded.

abundance | j_gene | v_gene | d_gene | CDR3nt | CDR3aa
. | TRBJ1-2 | TRBV5-1 | . | TGCGCCAGCAGCTTGTTGGGACACCAATCGGGCTACACCTTC | CASSLLGHQSGYTF
. | TRBJ1-2 | TRBV18 | . | TGTGCCAGCTCACCATCGGTTAACTATGGCTACACCTTC | CASSPSVNYGYTF
. | TRBJ2-4 | TRBV10-3 | TRBD2 | TGTGCCATCAGTGAGAGACTAGCGGGAGGGGGGGCCAAAAACATTCAGTACTTC | CAISERLAGGGAKNIQYF
few | TRBJ2-3 | TRBV7-2 | . | TGTGCCAGCAGCTTAGTCTACGGCGGAGCTAGCACAGATACTCAGTATTTT | CASSLVYGGASTDTQYF
many | TRBJ2-7 | TRBV20-1 | TRBD2 | TGCAGTGCTACCCTACTGGCGGGAGGGCCCTACGAGCAGTACTTC | CSATLLAGGPYEQYF
. | TRBJ1-5 | TRBV12-3/TRBV12-4 | . | TGTGCCAGCAGTTTCAACCTGAACCGGCCCCAGCATTTT | CASSFNLNRPQHF
. | TRBJ1-5 | TRBV29-1 | TRBD1 | TGCAGCGCTTGGACAGGGTCTACCCTCAATCAGCCCCAGCATTTT | CSAWTGSTLNQPQHF
many | TRBJ1-3 | TRBV12-3/TRBV12-4 | . | TGTGCCAGCAGTTTAGCGCGGGGATCTGGAAACACCATATATTTT | CASSLARGSGNTIYF
few | TRBJ1-2 | TRBV28 | . | TGTGCCAGCAGTTTATTCGGGGGGCAATATGGCTACACCTTC | CASSLFGGQYGYTF
few | TRBJ2-5 | TRBV11-1 | . | TGTGCCAGCAGCCCCGAACTAGCCCTACAAGAGACCCAGTACTTC | CASSPELALQETQYF
. | TRBJ1-6 | TRBV7-2 | TRBD1 | TGTGCCAGCAGCTCCCGGACAGGGTCGTATTCACCCCTCCACTTT | CASSSRTGSYSPLHF
many | TRBJ2-5 | TRBV7-3 | . | TGTGCCAGCAGCTGGGGGGCACAAGAGACCCAGTACTTC | CASSWGAQETQYF
few | TRBJ1-6 | TRBV20-1 | . | TGCAGTGCTAGAGATAGACAGGATTACGTTTCACCCCTCCACTTT | CSARDRQDYVSPLHF
few | TRBJ1-2 | TRBV28 | . | TGTGCCAGCGGGGGCCGCGGCTATGGCTACACCTTC | CASGGRGYGYTF
. | TRBJ1-1 | TRBV6-5 | TRBD1 | TGTGCCAGCAGTTACCCTGCGGGACAGGCCAACACTGAAGCTTTCTTT | CASSYPAGQANTEAFF
. | TRBJ1-2 | TRBV12-3/TRBV12-4 | . | TGTGCCAGCAGCTTGATCAGGGTGGAGGGCTACACCTTC | CASSLIRVEGYTF
many | TRBJ1-6 | TRBV20-1 | . | TGCAGTGCTAGAGATCAGATGGCGGGAACCTATAATTCACCCCTCCACTTT | CSARDQMAGTYNSPLHF
few | TRBJ2-1 | TRBV5-5 | . | TGTGCCAGCAGCTTGATCCTGGCGCCCGGGGATGAGCAGTTCTTC | CASSLILAPGDEQFF
. | TRBJ2-7 | TRBV18 | . | TGTGCCAGCTCACCCGAGGCGGCGGAGCAGTACTTC | CASSPEAAEQYF
. | TRBJ1-4 | TRBV20-1 | . | TGCAGTGCTAGAGACCCAGGGGAATTCGGCGAAAAACTGTTTTTT | CSARDPGEFGEKLFF
few | TRBJ2-1 | TRBV7-9 | TRBD2 | TGTGCCAGCACCCTCGTGGAGCGGGAGAGCAATGAGCAGTTCTTC | CASTLVERESNEQFF
. | TRBJ2-5 | TRBV5-1 | TRBD1 | TGCGCCAGCAGTCGGGCTGGGGCAGGGGGTTTCGAGACCCAGTACTTC | CASSRAGAGGFETQYF
many | TRBJ2-3 | TRBV20-1 | . | TGCAGTGCCACCGCTGTTGGGGTGGATACGCAGTATTTT | CSATAVGVDTQYF
few | TRBJ2-3 | TRBV30 | . | TGTGCCTGGAGTGTACGACGAGGCACAGATACGCAGTATTTT | CAWSVRRGTDTQYF
few | TRBJ1-5 | TRBV7-6 | . | TGTGCCAGCAGCCCGAGCGGCGACTCTAATAGCAATCAGCCCCAGCATTTT | CASSPSGDSNSNQPQHF
. | TRBJ2-1 | TRBV20-1 | TRBD1 | TGCAGTGCTAGAGTGGACAGGGGGGGTGGCAATGAGCAGTTCTTC | CSARVDRGGGNEQFF
many | TRBJ2-1 | TRBV2 | TRBD2 | TGTGCCAGCAGCCCCGGGCTAGCGGGCTCCTACAATGAGCAGTTCTTC | CASSPGLAGSYNEQFF
. | TRBJ1-5 | TRBV7-2 | . | TGTGCCAGCAGCTTAGTTGAAGATCAGCCCCAGCATTTT | CASSLVEDQPQHF
many | TRBJ2-5 | TRBV18 | TRBD1 | TGTGCCAACCGGACAGGGAGGTGTAAATGTCCAGAGACCCAGTACTTC | CANRTGRCKCPETQYF
. | TRBJ2-7 | TRBV5-6 | . | TGTGCCAGCAGCTATGGGGGAGACACCTACGAGCAGTACTTC | CASSYGGDTYEQYF
. | TRBJ2-7 | TRBV7-2 | . | TGTGCCAGCAGCTTATCGCGGGGCCGTAGCTCCTACGAGCAGTACTTC | CASSLSRGRSSYEQYF
many | TRBJ2-5 | TRBV6-5 | . | TGTGCCGACCGACAAAACCAAGAGACCCAGTACTTC | CADRQNQETQYF
many | TRBJ2-7 | TRBV29-1 | . | TGCAGCGCCCAAAGGCAGGGAGGCGCCTACGAGCAGTACTTC | CSAQRQGGAYEQYF
. | TRBJ2-7 | TRBV6-6 | . | TGTGCCAGCAGTACACAGGGTTTCACATACGAGCAGTACTTC | CASSTQGFTYEQYF
. | TRBJ1-2 | TRBV12-3/TRBV12-4 | TRBD1 | TGTGCCAGCAGTTTGGACAGGGTGTCTGGCTACACCTTC | CASSLDRVSGYTF
few | TRBJ2-3 | TRBV7-3 | TRBD1 | TGTGCCAGCAGCTCCAGGGGGCTGGGCACAGATACGCAGTATTTT | CASSSRGLGTDTQYF
many | TRBJ1-1 | TRBV10-3 | . | TGTGCCATCAGTGAGGGAAGGCTGAACACTGAAGCTTTCTTT | CAISEGRLNTEAFF
few | TRBJ1-3 | TRBV6-2/TRBV6-3 | . | TGTGCCAGCAGTTCCTACCGGGAATACTCTGGAAACACCATATATTTT | CASSSYREYSGNTIYF
few | TRBJ2-2 | TRBV5-1 | TRBD2 | TGCGCCAGCAGCTTGGGACCAGCGGGAGCTCACACCGGGGAGCTGTTTTTT | CASSLGPAGAHTGELFF
many | TRBJ1-2 | TRBV6-5 | . | TGTGCCAGCAGTTACTCGACGTTGGACTATGGCTACACCTTC | CASSYSTLDYGYTF